The 9 T cell receptor beta chains presented below share a single source sample, sequenced in a study of T cell repertoires in cytomegalovirus infection. TCRdb reprocessed the reads via MiXCR and lists one record per CDR3 protein. The sample yields approximately 500,000 distinct CDR3 sequences, around 27% seen once. The material sequenced was PBMCs. The origin of the receptors is a human donor in good health (CMV status not recorded). Some clones in this sample may be carry-over from other donors' samples.

This clonotype was counted ten times or more. This chain connects TRBV7-2 to TRBJ2-5, with 8 positions matching TRBD2. The germline gives CDR1 SGHTA, CDR2 FQGNSA. The J segment lost 4 bases and the V segment lost 2 bases, leaving 6 bases of the junction unmatched. The CDR3 spans 15 residues. The CDR3 here is CASSLKISGTETQYF. CDR3 nucleotide sequence: TGTGCCAGCAGCTTAAAGATTAGCGGGACAGAGACCCAGTACTTC.

This clonotype was seen a handful of times. The CDR3 DNA reads as TGTGCCAGCAGCCCCCCGGGGAAGAAAGCTTTCTTT. Translated, it gives CASSPPGKKAFF. The rearrangement uses TRBV12-3 or TRBV12-4 and TRBJ1-1, with D unresolved. This CDR3 has 12 amino acids. The V and J ends lost 6 bases and 9 bases respectively, with 14 bases between them.

The chain employs TRBV24-1 and TRBJ2-1, with 9 bases identical to TRBD1. The CDR3 is 15 residues long. Trimming cost V 8 bases and J 8 bases; bases outside gene matches: 12. CDR1 and CDR2 (germline): KGHDR, SFDVKD. The CDR3 nucleotides read TGTGCCACCACCGACCCCGGGACAGGGAGGGATGAGCAGTTCTTC. This gives the protein CATTDPGTGRDEQFF.

At least ten counts were recorded for this clonotype. The chain's CDR3 is CASSSLTSGQGGKTQYF. The CDR3 DNA follows: TGTGCCAGCAGCTCTCTAACTTCAGGACAGGGTGGGAAGACCCAGTACTTC. The rearrangement links TRBV11-2 to TRBJ2-5; 8 nucleotides align to TRBD1. CDR3 length equals 17 residues. Germline-derived CDR1 and CDR2 are SGHAT and FQNNGV. V lost 4 bases to trimming and J lost 6 bases; unmatched junction nucleotides: 16.

This clonotype was detected only a few times. V is TRBV7-9 and J is TRBJ2-5; D is unclear. Trimming left V 7 bases short and J 2 bases short, with 8 bases between. Looked up from germline, CDR1 is SEHNR and CDR2 is FQNEAQ (reference sequence). This CDR3 region has 12 residues. The CDR3 nucleotides are TGTGCCAGCACCCTACTACAAGAGACCCAGTACTTC. Translation gives CASTLLQETQYF.

V is TRBV7-3 and J is TRBJ2-1; D unresolved. The CDR3 consists of 15 residues. Germline V gene sequence: CDR1 SGHTA, CDR2 FQGTGA. The V end lost 0 bases, the J end lost 6 bases, and 12 bases lay between the germline ends. The DNA of the CDR3 is TGTGCCAGCAGCTTAACGATCGGAGTAGCCAATGAGCAGTTCTTC. This encodes CASSLTIGVANEQFF.

This rearrangement joins TRBV19 to TRBJ2-1, with D uncertain. Germline CDR1 LNHDA, CDR2 SQIVND (reference sequence). Trimming removed 2 bases at V and 5 bases at J, with 10 bases between. The CDR3 runs to 14 residues. CDR3 coding DNA: TGTGCCAGTAGTATATTGGGCGTAGACAATGAGCAGTTCTTC. Translating it yields CASSILGVDNEQFF.

This clonotype was seen ten or more times. This chain uses TRBV7-9 with TRBJ2-1, with 7 nucleotides matching TRBD1. V lost 7 bases and J lost 4; bases outside the gene matches: 4. CDR1 SEHNR and CDR2 FQNEAQ come from the germline V gene (reference sequence). CDR3 length equals 13 residues. The CDR3 here is CASKKTGYNEQFF. For the CDR3, the DNA is TGTGCCAGCAAGAAGACAGGGTACAATGAGCAGTTCTTC.

This clonotype was counted many times. The V and J genes are TRBV7-8 and TRBJ1-5; D may be TRBD1 (5 bases). This CDR3 spans 17 amino acids. Germline CDR1 reads SGHVS; CDR2 reads FQNEAQ. V was trimmed by 1 base and J by 6 bases, leaving 19 bases between them. In DNA form, the CDR3 reads TGTGCCAGCAGCTTAGATTGGGTAGGGACTGTGGCTCAGCCCCAGCATTTT. Its protein is CASSLDWVGTVAQPQHF.